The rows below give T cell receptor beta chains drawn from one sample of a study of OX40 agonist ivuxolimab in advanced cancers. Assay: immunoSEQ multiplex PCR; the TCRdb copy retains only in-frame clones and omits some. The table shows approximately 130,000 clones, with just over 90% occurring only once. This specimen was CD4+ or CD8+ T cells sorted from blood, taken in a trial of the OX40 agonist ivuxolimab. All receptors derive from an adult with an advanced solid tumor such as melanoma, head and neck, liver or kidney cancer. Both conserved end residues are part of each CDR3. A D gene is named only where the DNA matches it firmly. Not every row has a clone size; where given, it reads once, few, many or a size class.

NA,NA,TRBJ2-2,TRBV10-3,CAISAGLNTGELFF,TGTGCCATCAGTGCGGGACTTAACACCGGGGAGCTGTTTTTT
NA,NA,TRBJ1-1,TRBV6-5,CASSRPTGRGTEAFF,TGTGCCAGCAGCCGCCCTACAGGGAGGGGCACTGAAGCTTTCTTT
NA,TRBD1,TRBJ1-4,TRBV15,CATSSVTGGGITNEKLFF,TGTGCCACCAGCAGCGTGACAGGGGGCGGCATCACTAATGAAAAACTGTTTTTT
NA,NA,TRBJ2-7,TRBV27,CASSLYGGYEQYF,TGTGCCAGCAGTTTATACGGGGGTTACGAGCAGTACTTC
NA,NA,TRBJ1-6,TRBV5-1,CASSDPGVPLHF,TGCGCCAGCAGCGACCCAGGGGTCCCCCTCCACTTT
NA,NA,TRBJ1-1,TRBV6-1,CASSEFRVRAEAFF,TGTGCCAGCAGTGAATTTAGGGTGCGGGCTGAAGCTTTCTTT
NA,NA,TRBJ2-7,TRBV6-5,CASSYSTAPREQYF,TGTGCCAGCAGTTACTCGACAGCTCCCCGCGAGCAGTACTTC
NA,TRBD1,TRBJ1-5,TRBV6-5,CASSLGQGRQPQHF,TGTGCCAGCAGTCTGGGACAGGGGCGACAGCCCCAGCATTTT
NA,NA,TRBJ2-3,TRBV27,CASRFKPMSTDTQYF,TGTGCCAGCAGATTTAAGCCAATGAGCACAGATACGCAGTATTTT
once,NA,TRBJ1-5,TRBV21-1,CASNLGQGQPQHF,TGTGCCAGCAACCTAGGGCAGGGACAGCCCCAGCATTTT
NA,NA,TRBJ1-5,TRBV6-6,CASSFDSNQPQHF,TGTGCCAGCAGCTTCGACAGCAATCAGCCCCAGCATTTT
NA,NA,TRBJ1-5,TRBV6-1,CASSGDSRYSNQPQHF,TGTGCCAGCAGTGGAGACAGCCGGTATAGCAATCAGCCCCAGCATTTT
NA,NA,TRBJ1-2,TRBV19,CASSLGPPGGGYTF,TGTGCCAGTAGTTTAGGACCCCCTGGGGGTGGCTACACCTTC
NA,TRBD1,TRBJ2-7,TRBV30,CAYLDRANSYEQYF,TGTGCCTACTTGGACAGGGCGAACTCCTACGAGCAGTACTTC
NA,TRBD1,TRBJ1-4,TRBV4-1,CASNPGTGGFMNEKLFF,TGCGCCAGCAACCCGGGGACAGGGGGTTTCATGAATGAAAAACTGTTTTTT
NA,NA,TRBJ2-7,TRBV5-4,CASSLGDAAYEQYF,TGTGCCAGCAGCTTGGGGGACGCGGCCTACGAGCAGTACTTC
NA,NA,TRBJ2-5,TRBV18,CASSSRLNGIGETQYF,TGTGCCAGCTCATCAAGATTAAACGGGATAGGTGAGACCCAGTACTTC
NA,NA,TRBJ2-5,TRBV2,CASSMTGPGTQYF,TGTGCCAGCAGCATGACAGGACCCGGGACCCAGTACTTC
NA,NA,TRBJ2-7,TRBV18,CASSPSFEQYF,TGTGCCAGCTCACCGTCCTTCGAGCAGTACTTC
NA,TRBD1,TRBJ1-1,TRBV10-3,CAIRYRDSYEAFF,TGTGCCATCAGGTACCGGGACAGCTATGAAGCTTTCTTT
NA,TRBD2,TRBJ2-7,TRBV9,CASSSSGEQYF,TGTGCCAGCAGTTCTAGCGGCGAGCAGTACTTC
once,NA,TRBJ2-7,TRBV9,CASSVVPGSYEQYF,TGTGCCAGCAGCGTAGTCCCTGGCTCCTACGAGCAGTACTTC
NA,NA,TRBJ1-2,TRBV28,CASSYGWNTNYGYTF,TGTGCCAGCAGCTATGGGTGGAATACTAACTATGGCTACACCTTC
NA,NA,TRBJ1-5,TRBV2,CASSEEGRRDQPQHF,TGTGCCAGCAGTGAAGAGGGACGGAGGGATCAGCCCCAGCATTTT
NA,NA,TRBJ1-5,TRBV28,CASSPGGFNQPQHF,TGTGCCAGCAGCCCGGGGGGGTTCAATCAGCCCCAGCATTTT
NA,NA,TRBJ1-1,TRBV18,CASSQGRAPNTEAFF,TGTGCCAGCTCACAGGGTAGGGCCCCGAACACTGAAGCTTTCTTT
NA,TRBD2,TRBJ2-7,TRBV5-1,CASSLRGGRTYEQYF,TGCGCCAGCAGCTTACGGGGAGGGCGCACCTACGAGCAGTACTTC
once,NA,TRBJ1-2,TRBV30,CAWSVLGASGYTF,TGTGCCTGGAGTGTATTAGGGGCGTCTGGCTACACCTTC
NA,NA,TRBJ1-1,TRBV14,CASSNGAGAEAFF,TGTGCCAGCAGCAACGGGGCTGGGGCTGAAGCTTTCTTT
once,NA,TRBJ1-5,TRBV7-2,CASSLGGRPNNQPQHF,TGTGCCAGCAGCTTAGGAGGCAGGCCTAACAATCAGCCCCAGCATTTT
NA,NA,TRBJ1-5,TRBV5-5,CATRTDNQPQHF,TGTGCCACCCGGACAGACAATCAGCCCCAGCATTTT